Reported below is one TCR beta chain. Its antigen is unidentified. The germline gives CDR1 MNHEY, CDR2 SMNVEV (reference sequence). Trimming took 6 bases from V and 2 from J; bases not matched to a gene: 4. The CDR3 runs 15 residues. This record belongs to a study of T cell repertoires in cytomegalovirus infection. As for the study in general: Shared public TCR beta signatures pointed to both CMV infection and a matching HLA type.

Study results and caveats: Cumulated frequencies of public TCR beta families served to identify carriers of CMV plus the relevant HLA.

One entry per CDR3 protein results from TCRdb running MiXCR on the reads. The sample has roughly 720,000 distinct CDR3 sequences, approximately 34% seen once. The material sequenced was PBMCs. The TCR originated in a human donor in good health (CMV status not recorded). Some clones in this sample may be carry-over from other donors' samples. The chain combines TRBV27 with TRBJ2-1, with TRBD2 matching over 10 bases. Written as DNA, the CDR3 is TGTGCCAGCAGCGATGGACTAGCGGCCTACAATGAGCAGTTCTTC. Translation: CASSDGLAAYNEQFF.